Described below is a single T cell receptor beta chain sequence and its context. The target antigen is unknown. This sample is part of a study of shared clonotypes between healthy human individuals. The study, taken as a whole, reports: Clonotype sharing levels among donors were expected to vary with sequencing depth.

Assay used: immunoSEQ multiplex PCR; TCRdb lists only in-frame clones, some missing. The repertoire holds roughly 650,000 clones, about 95% seen once, with about 0.12% in the top ten. Positive CCR7 selection of CD45RO-negative cells yielded the naive CD8 cells, and terminally differentiated effector memory CD45RA+ cells were excluded. Adults of Caucasian background living in Nashville, Tennessee made up all donors. V was clipped by 5 bases and J by 1 base, with 12 bases between them. Germline assignment: CDR1 MNHEY and CDR2 SMNVEV (reference sequence). This CDR3 contains 15 residues. The sequenced sample was naive CD8+ T cells sorted from blood. The TCR was taken from a woman aged 25 to 39 in good health. The chain combines TRBV27 with TRBJ1-5; D gene uncertain. The CDR3 here is CASSENVGSNQPQHF. Written as DNA, the CDR3 is TGTGCCAGCAGTGAGAATGTAGGAAGCAATCAGCCCCAGCATTTT.